The sample holds a few counts of the clone carrying this TCR beta chain. What it recognizes is unknown. This sample was included in a study of identical twins. TCRdb independently ran MiXCR on the 5' RACE reads; one entry per CDR3 protein. The data hold roughly 480,000 distinct CDR3 sequences, with 24% observed a single time. Whole-study findings and limits: Out-of-frame alpha sequences common to twins exhibited an excess of low generation probability.

The germline V gene encodes CDR1 SQVTM and CDR2 ANQGSEA. V lost 3 bases and J 7 bases, leaving 10 bases between the germline ends. This CDR3 region has 12 residues. These data were likewise used in another study, on T cells expressing NK-cell markers. This second study notes: HCMV serostatus: most of the eight sequenced donors positive, one negative.

This chain joins TRBV29-1 and TRBJ2-1; either TRBD1 or TRBD2 may supply D (5 bases each). The clonotype comes from a young woman in good health. What was sequenced was CD4+ T cells sorted from blood. CDR3 residues: CSVELWGNEQFF. The CDR3 coding sequence is TGCAGCGTTGAGTTGTGGGGGAATGAGCAGTTCTTC.